This T cell receptor beta chain was recovered during a study of OX40 agonist ivuxolimab in advanced cancers. Broadly, across the study: The costimulatory receptor OX40 (CD134) was targeted by ivuxolimab, a fully human IgG2 agonistic monoclonal antibody. Intravenous ivuxolimab was administered to patients every 2 weeks at six dose levels: 0.01, 0.1, 0.3, 1.5, 3 and 10 mg/kg. Of the roughly 53 patients in dose escalation, about 20 had hepatocellular carcinoma, about 15 had melanoma, 9 had renal cell carcinoma and 9 had head and neck cancer. A male proportion of 75% to 85% and a mean age of roughly 58 years, ranging from about 23 to 79, were recorded for the dose-escalation cohort. Prior anti-PD-1, anti-PD-L1 or anti-CTLA-4 therapy was permitted, and approximately 41% of dose-escalation patients had received checkpoint inhibitors. Partial responses occurred in three dose-escalation patients: two with cutaneous melanoma and one with hepatocellular carcinoma. Peripheral TCRbeta sequencing was intended to test whether TCR sequence diversity was altered and clonal T-cell expansion was caused by ivuxolimab. The paper covers the monotherapy dose-escalation part of the phase I ivuxolimab trial, which included N ≈ 50 patients. Study-level results and caveats: Low levels of normalized T-cell clonal expansion were also seen in some patients who did not respond. At doses of 0.1 to 3.0 mg/kg, clonal expansion of both CD4+ and CD8+ blood T cells was observed from baseline to week 6. After ivuxolimab, more expanded clones were found on average in CD8+ T cells than in CD4+ T cells. Partial responders in the 0.1-3.0 mg/kg groups had among the lowest normalized peripheral clonal expansion, especially among CD8+ T cells. The antigen specificity of the clonally expanded peripheral T cells was not determined.

For sequencing of the TCRbeta CDR3 region, genomic DNA was extracted from the sorted cells. The immunoSEQ Assay was used for sequencing of TCRbeta CDR3 regions. TCRdb stores this immuneACCESS table with in-frame sequences only. Part of the clones is absent; in the studies checked, under half of the shortfall reflects unresolved V genes, and no reason is known for the rest. The sample has roughly 79,000 clones on record, 80% to 95% of them singletons. Roughly 0.56% of the sample lies in the top ten. Note on this clone: Its antigen is still unknown. No much larger clone exists at a distance of one base, and base qualities are not known.

Patients with a history of autoimmune disease or receiving systemic immunosuppression were excluded from the trial. Peripheral blood for TCR sequencing was collected from all dose cohorts at baseline, on cycle 4 day 1, and on cycle 7 day 1. The samples were taken from a phase I, first-in-human, multicenter, open-label dose-escalation trial of ivuxolimab. Adults with locally advanced or metastatic melanoma, renal cell carcinoma, hepatocellular carcinoma or head and neck squamous cell carcinoma were enrolled in the trial. Before TCR sequencing, CD4+ T cells and CD8+ T cells were sorted from peripheral blood as separate populations. The origin of this receptor is an adult with an advanced solid tumor such as melanoma, head and neck, liver or kidney cancer. The specimen comprised CD4+ or CD8+ T cells sorted from blood, sampled in a trial of the OX40 agonist ivuxolimab.

The nucleotides are TGTGCCAGCAGCTCTGGGACTAGCGGGAACTACAATGAGCAGTTCTTC. It translates as CASSSGTSGNYNEQFF. This receptor chain uses TRBV7-6 and TRBJ2-1, with 13 central nucleotides matching TRBD2. The CDR3 goes from the cysteine to the phenylalanine over 16 residues. This entry keeps only the CDR3 DNA: 48 bases, framed from base 1. The germline V gene sets CDR1 to SGHVS and CDR2 to FNYEAQ. Trimming accounts for 4 bases at V and 3 bases at J, while the number of junction bases matched to no gene is 3.